The sequence of this T cell receptor beta chain was determined in a study of T cell repertoires in cytomegalovirus infection (dated by TCRdb to 2018 to 2020). Looking at the study overall: Alongside well-studied HLA-B-restricted epitopes, the peptide stimulations were aimed at recently identified HLA-C-restricted CMV epitopes, whose presentation resists viral immunomodulation. Donor HLA type was relevant to the analysis, as public TCR beta signatures indicated carriage of CMV infection together with the matching HLA type.

The sample's treatment or condition label is to be understood as: in vitro stimulation with specific CMV peptide epitopes to enrich CMV-specific T cells. Sequencing instrument: Illumina HiSeq 1500. TCRdb ran its own pipeline on the public reads, namely fastp trimming at Q25 and MiXCR clone calling, and kept in-frame beta chains. Identical CDR3 proteins give one entry, which carries the most common genes and DNA. In all, the sample holds nearly 700,000 distinct CDR3 sequences, and around 35% of those were seen once. The ten largest clones add up to roughly 18% of the sample. Here is what the overall study found, with its caveats: The ex vivo response was dominated by HLA-C-restricted CMV-specific TCR beta clonotypes, which also provided the single most frequent clonotype in two of eight donors. In both this cohort and an independent roughly 330-donor cohort, the cumulative frequency of public TCR beta family members distinguished carriers of CMV infection plus the relevant HLA type.

Looking up the germline V gene yields CDR1 SGHTA and CDR2 FQGNSA. Unmatched junction bases come to 10, with V trimmed by 5 bases and J by 0 bases. The CDR3 starts with the cysteine, ends with the phenylalanine, and has 17 residues. Only the CDR3 region is kept as DNA, spanning 51 bases read in frame from base 1. This clonotype was detected a few times. Its cognate antigen has yet to be identified. No much larger clonotype is one base removed from it; base qualities were not supplied. This clonotype originated in a human donor in good health (CMV status not recorded). Some clones in this sample may be carry-over from other donors' samples. The chain was built from TRBV7-2 and TRBJ2-1, and 7 junctional nucleotides match TRBD2. The specimen comprised cultured PBMCs, sampled from culture after CMV antigen stimulation. CDR3 reads: CASSQAASGNSYNEQFF. In nucleotides, the sequence is TGTGCCAGCAGCCAGGCTGCTAGCGGAAACTCCTACAATGAGCAGTTCTTC.